This T cell receptor beta chain is drawn from a study of blood T cell repertoires in COVID-19. Overall study: Acute and convalescent COVID-19 samples came from the United States, Italy and Spain. PBMCs, B-cell-depleted T cells, or T cells provided the cDNA or gDNA that made up the material.

Participant reports of clinical history set cohort assignment. Produced via immunoSEQ multiplex PCR; TCRdb's table is partial and in-frame only. Among around 250,000 clones listed, 80% to 90% were seen once. The germline CDR1 and CDR2 sequences are GTSNPN and SVGIG (reference sequence). The CDR3 totals 14 residues. Trimming took 0 bases from V and 4 from J, leaving 10 bases between them. Sequencing was carried out using PBMCs or T cells enriched from blood (not recorded which). The sequence was obtained from a woman aged 40 to 55 who had been exposed to COVID-19. The rearrangement joins TRBV30 to TRBJ1-5, with no clear D. The CDR3: CAWSVSGGNQPQHF. CDR3 coding DNA: TGTGCCTGGAGTGTCAGCGGAGGTAATCAGCCCCAGCATTTT.